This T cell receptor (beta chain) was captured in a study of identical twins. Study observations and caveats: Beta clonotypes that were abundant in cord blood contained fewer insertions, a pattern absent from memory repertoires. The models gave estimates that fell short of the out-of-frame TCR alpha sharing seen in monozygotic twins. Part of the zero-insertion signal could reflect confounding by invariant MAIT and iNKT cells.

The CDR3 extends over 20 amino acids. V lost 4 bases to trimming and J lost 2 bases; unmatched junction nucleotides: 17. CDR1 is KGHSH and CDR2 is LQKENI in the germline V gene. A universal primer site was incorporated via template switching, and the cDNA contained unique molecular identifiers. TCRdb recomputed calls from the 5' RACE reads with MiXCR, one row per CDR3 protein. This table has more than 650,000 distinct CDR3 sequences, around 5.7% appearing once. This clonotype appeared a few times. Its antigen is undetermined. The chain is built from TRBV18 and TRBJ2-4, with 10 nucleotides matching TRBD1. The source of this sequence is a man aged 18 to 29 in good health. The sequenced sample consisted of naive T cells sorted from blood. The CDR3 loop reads CASSQPGQGMGAGTKNIQYF. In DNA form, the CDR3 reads TGTGCCAGCTCACAACCGGGACAGGGGATGGGAGCAGGGACCAAAAACATTCAGTACTTC.